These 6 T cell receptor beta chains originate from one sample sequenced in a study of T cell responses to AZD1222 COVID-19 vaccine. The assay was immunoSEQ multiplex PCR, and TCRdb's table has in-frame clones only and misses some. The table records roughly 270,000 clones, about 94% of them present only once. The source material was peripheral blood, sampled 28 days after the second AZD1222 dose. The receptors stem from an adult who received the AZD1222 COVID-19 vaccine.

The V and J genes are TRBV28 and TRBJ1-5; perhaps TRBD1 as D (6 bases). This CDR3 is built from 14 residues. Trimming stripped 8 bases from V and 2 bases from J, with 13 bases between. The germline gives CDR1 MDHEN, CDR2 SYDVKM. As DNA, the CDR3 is TGTGCCAGCCTCGACGCAGGGGGCAATCAGCCCCAGCATTTT. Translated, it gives CASLDAGGNQPQHF.

CDR3 DNA sequence: TGTGCCAGCAGTTTATGGGGTAGCACCATATATTTT. This sequence encodes CASSLWGSTIYF. V is TRBV28 and J is TRBJ1-3, with D uncertain. The CDR3 spans 12 residues. V was clipped by 0 bases and J by 9 bases, with 6 bases between them. Germline V CDR1 and CDR2: MDHEN, SYDVKM.

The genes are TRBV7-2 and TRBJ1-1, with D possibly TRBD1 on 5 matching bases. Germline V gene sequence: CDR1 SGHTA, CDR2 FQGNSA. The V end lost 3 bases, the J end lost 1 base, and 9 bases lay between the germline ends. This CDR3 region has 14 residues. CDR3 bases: TGTGCCAGCAGCTTTTTAAGGGGGAACACTGAAGCTTTCTTT. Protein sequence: CASSFLRGNTEAFF.

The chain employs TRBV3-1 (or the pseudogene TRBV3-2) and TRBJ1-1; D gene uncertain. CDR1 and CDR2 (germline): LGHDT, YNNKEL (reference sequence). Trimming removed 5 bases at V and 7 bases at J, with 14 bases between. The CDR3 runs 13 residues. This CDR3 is CASSSRAPLEAFF. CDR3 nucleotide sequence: TGTGCCAGCAGCTCGCGGGCCCCCCTTGAAGCTTTCTTT.

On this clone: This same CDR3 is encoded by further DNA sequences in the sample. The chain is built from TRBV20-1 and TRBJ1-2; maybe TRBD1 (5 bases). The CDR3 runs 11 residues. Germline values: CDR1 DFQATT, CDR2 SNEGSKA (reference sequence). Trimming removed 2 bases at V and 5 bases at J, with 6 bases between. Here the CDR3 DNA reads TGCAGTGCTAGAAGGGGTTATGGCTACACCTTC. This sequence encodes CSARRGYGYTF.

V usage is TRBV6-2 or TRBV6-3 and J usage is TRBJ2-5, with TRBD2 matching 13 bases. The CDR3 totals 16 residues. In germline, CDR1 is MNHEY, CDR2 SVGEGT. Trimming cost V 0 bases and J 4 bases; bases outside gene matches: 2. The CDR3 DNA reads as TGTGCCAGCAGTTACTCTAGGACTAGCGGGGGAGAGACCCAGTACTTC. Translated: CASSYSRTSGGETQYF.